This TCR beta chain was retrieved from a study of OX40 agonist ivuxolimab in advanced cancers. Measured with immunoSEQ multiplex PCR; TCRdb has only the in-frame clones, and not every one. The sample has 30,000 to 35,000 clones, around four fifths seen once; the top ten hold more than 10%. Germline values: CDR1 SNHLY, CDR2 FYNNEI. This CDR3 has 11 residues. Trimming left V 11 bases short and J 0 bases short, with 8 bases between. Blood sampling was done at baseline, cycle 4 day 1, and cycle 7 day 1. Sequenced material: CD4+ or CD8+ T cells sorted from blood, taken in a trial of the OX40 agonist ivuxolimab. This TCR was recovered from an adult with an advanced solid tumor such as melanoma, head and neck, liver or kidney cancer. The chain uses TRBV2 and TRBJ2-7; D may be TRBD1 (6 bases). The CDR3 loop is CAEGDSYEQYF. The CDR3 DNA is TGTGCCGAGGGGGACTCCTACGAGCAGTACTTC.